A single sample gave rise to the 4 T cell receptor beta chains below, sequenced in a study of blood T cell repertoires in COVID-19. Produced via immunoSEQ multiplex PCR; TCRdb's table is partial and in-frame only. The table shows roughly 250,000 clones, with about 87% occurring only once. Specimen: peripheral blood. The origin of the receptors is a woman aged 45 to 65 with acute or convalescent COVID-19.

The chain employs TRBV5-1 and TRBJ1-2; TRBD1 aligns across 8 bases. Trimming at V came to 0 bases and at J to 8 bases, leaving 6 bases not matched to a gene. Germline values: CDR1 SGHRS, CDR2 YFSETQ. The CDR3 runs to 14 residues. CDR3 loop: CASSLGQGARGYTF. For the CDR3, the DNA is TGCGCCAGCAGCTTGGGGCAGGGGGCGCGAGGCTACACCTTC.

The chain employs TRBV19 and TRBJ2-7; D perhaps matches TRBD1 (5 bases). The V gene lost 5 bases and the J gene lost 4 bases, with 12 bases spanning the gap. The germline V gene encodes CDR1 LNHDA and CDR2 SQIVND (reference sequence). There are 13 residues in the CDR3. In DNA, the CDR3 is TGTGCCAGTAGTGATAGACAGAAGTACGAGCAGTACTTC. It translates to CASSDRQKYEQYF.

This CDR3 reads CASSENQETQYF. The CDR3 bases are TGCGCCAGCAGCGAGAACCAAGAGACCCAGTACTTC. The chain has TRBV5-1 and TRBJ2-5; D is unclear. The CDR3 runs 12 residues. Germline values: CDR1 SGHRS, CDR2 YFSETQ. Trimming removed 4 bases from V and 0 bases from J, with 4 bases in between. The full variable domain, with the rest looked up from reference TRBV5-1 and TRBJ2-5, is KAGVTQTPRYLIKTRGQQVTLSCSPISGHRSVSWYQQTPGQGLQFLFEYFSETQRNKGNFPGRFSGRQFSNSRSEMNVSTLELGDSALYLCASSENQETQYFGPGTRLLVL.

V gene TRBV3-1 (or the pseudogene TRBV3-2) combines with J gene TRBJ2-7; 7 positions match TRBD1. The germline V gene encodes CDR1 LGHDT and CDR2 YNNKEL (reference sequence). The CDR3 is 14 residues long. Germline trimming cut 4 bases from V and 5 bases from J; bases unmatched to any gene: 8. The CDR3 spells CASSPRQGRNEQYF. CDR3 in DNA: TGTGCCAGCAGCCCGAGACAGGGTAGGAACGAGCAGTACTTC.